The 21 T cell receptor beta chains given below trace back to one sample, sequenced in a study of T cells in Graves' hyperthyroidism and ophthalmopathy. Amplification targeted TCR beta CDR3 regions from RNA transcripts. During a first-round RT-PCR of the TCR CDR3, the HTBI primer set was used. TCRdb independently ran MiXCR on the multiplex PCR reads; one entry per CDR3 protein. This sample has under 700,000 distinct CDR3 sequences, with 16% found just once. The sequencing sample was made of blood. The receptors shown here come from a woman between 18 and 29 years old with Graves' hyperthyroidism.

This clonotype was detected only a few times. V and J are TRBV9 and TRBJ2-1, with 8 bases identical to TRBD2. The junction had 7 bases not matched to a gene; V was cut back by 3 bases and J by 2 bases. The CDR3 length is 16 residues. CDR1 is SGDLS and CDR2 is YYNGEE in the germline V gene. CDR3 in amino acids: CASSDEREYTYNEQFF. The CDR3 DNA is TGTGCCAGCAGCGACGAGCGGGAGTATACCTACAATGAGCAGTTCTTC.

This clonotype was picked up many times. This rearrangement joins TRBV6-5 to TRBJ2-5; D ambiguous. V shed 0 bases and J shed 7 bases, with 12 bases lying between them. In germline, CDR1 is MNHEY, CDR2 SVGAGI. This CDR3 comprises 14 residues. The CDR3 loop is CASSYSTRERTQYF. In DNA, the CDR3 is TGTGCCAGCAGTTACTCGACGCGCGAGCGGACCCAGTACTTC.

In its sample, this clonotype was seen many times. CDR3 in DNA: TGCGCCAGCAGATCAGGACAGAGCTCCTACGAGCAGTACTTC. This translates into CASRSGQSSYEQYF. The rearrangement uses TRBV5-1 and TRBJ2-7, with a weak D call TRBD1 (6 bases). CDR1 SGHRS and CDR2 YFSETQ come from the germline V gene. Between the trimmed V and J ends, which lost 5 bases and 0 bases, there was a span of 12 bases. This CDR3 is 14 amino acids long.

CDR3 in amino acids: CASSLRAGETQYF. The CDR3 DNA follows: TGTGCCAGCAGTTTGAGGGCTGGAGAGACCCAGTACTTC. The chain uses TRBV12-3 or TRBV12-4 and TRBJ2-5; maybe TRBD2 (5 bases). The CDR3 is 13 residues long. V was cut by 3 bases and J by 4 bases, with 9 bases left in between.

The rearrangement uses TRBV6-1 and TRBJ2-4; TRBD1 aligns across 10 bases. The ends lost 6 bases at V and 6 bases at J; junction bases unmatched: 5. CDR3 length equals 14 residues. Germline CDR1 reads MNHNS; CDR2 reads SASEGT. This chain's CDR3 is CASRPGQGINIQYF. In DNA, the CDR3 is TGTGCCAGCAGGCCGGGACAGGGGATAAACATTCAGTACTTC.

This clonotype was counted only a few times. CDR3 region: CSVAISTNEKLFF. Written as DNA, the CDR3 is TGCAGCGTGGCCATCTCAACTAATGAAAAACTGTTTTTT. The chain combines TRBV29-1 with TRBJ1-4; D not resolved. Between the trimmed V and J ends, which lost 6 bases and 0 bases, there was a span of 8 bases. The CDR3 covers 13 residues. The germline gives CDR1 SQVTM, CDR2 ANQGSEA.

In its sample, this clonotype was seen a few times. The J gene is TRBJ2-3, the V gene TRBV19; tentatively, D is TRBD1 or TRBD2 (5 bases each). The V gene's germline CDR1 is LNHDA and CDR2 SQIVND (reference sequence). Trimming took 5 bases from V and 4 from J, leaving 10 bases between them. The CDR3 spans 13 residues. This chain's CDR3 is CASSPTGPDTQYF. CDR3 nucleotides: TGTGCCAGTAGTCCGACGGGGCCAGATACGCAGTATTTT.

For this clonotype: A much larger clonotype is one base distant, so this may be a read error. The rearrangement joins TRBV7-2 to TRBJ2-1, with TRBD2 matching over 9 bases. The length of the CDR3 is 21 residues. Germline CDR1 reads SGHTA; CDR2 reads FQGNSA. V was pared by 5 bases and J by 0 bases, with 20 bases of the junction left unmatched. CDR3 residues: CASSQHRDSPLAGSSYNEQFF. CDR3 DNA sequence: TGTGCCAGCAGCCAACACCGGGACAGCCCTCTAGCGGGAAGCTCCTACAATGAGCAGTTCTTC.

The chain's CDR3 is CASSRHPSTDTQYF. The CDR3 DNA is TGTGCCAGCAGCAGACACCCGAGCACAGATACGCAGTATTTT. The V gene is TRBV12-3 or TRBV12-4, the J gene TRBJ2-3; D is uncertain. CDR3 size: 14 residues. V was trimmed by 6 bases and J by 0 bases, leaving 10 bases between them.

The gene calls are TRBV5-1 and TRBJ2-3, with 8 bases lining up with TRBD2. Trimming cost V 0 bases and J 8 bases; bases outside gene matches: 5. The CDR3 consists of 14 residues. Per the germline V gene, CDR1 is SGHRS and CDR2 is YFSETQ. CDR3 bases: TGCGCCAGCAGCTTGGCTGTAGCGGGAAGTACGCAGTATTTT. Amino acid sequence: CASSLAVAGSTQYF.

This clonotype was seen repeatedly, ten times or more. The gene calls are TRBV6-1 and TRBJ2-7; maybe TRBD1 (5 bases). CDR1 is MNHNS, CDR2 SASEGT, per germline. Between the trimmed V and J ends, which lost 5 bases and 3 bases, there was a span of 23 bases. The CDR3 sequence is 17 residues long. The CDR3, as DNA: TGTGCCAGCAGTTCCCGCTTAGATGGGGCAGCCATCTACGAGCAGTACTTC. Encoded protein: CASSSRLDGAAIYEQYF.

This clonotype was found many times. The CDR3 is CASSAPIDRPSYEQYF. For the CDR3, the DNA is TGTGCCAGCAGCGCACCGATCGACCGACCCTCCTACGAGCAGTACTTC. V gene TRBV28 combines with J gene TRBJ2-7; D gene ambiguous. The germline V and J ends were trimmed by 6 bases and 0 bases, with 18 bases remaining between them. Germline V gene sequence: CDR1 MDHEN, CDR2 SYDVKM. The CDR3 is 16 amino acids.

The chain employs TRBV12-3 or TRBV12-4 and TRBJ2-1; 15 nucleotides agree with TRBD2. After removal of 5 bases from V and 7 bases from J, the junction contained 6 bases not matched to a gene. The CDR3 loop spans 16 amino acids. For the CDR3, the DNA is TGTGCCAGCAGTCCGGGACTAGCGGGAGGTTTGAATGAGCAGTTCTTC. The encoded protein is CASSPGLAGGLNEQFF.

V and J are TRBV27 and TRBJ1-6; D remains ambiguous. The germline V and J ends were trimmed by 7 bases and 7 bases, with 20 bases remaining between them. The germline CDR1 and CDR2 sequences are MNHEY and SMNVEV (reference sequence). This CDR3 contains 16 residues. CDR3 amino acids: CASNRWRAAGNSPLHF. In DNA form, the CDR3 reads TGTGCCAGCAACCGATGGAGGGCCGCCGGAAATTCACCCCTCCACTTT.

This clonotype was recorded many times. The chain employs TRBV20-1 and TRBJ2-1; 9 nucleotides line up with TRBD2. Germline CDR1 DFQATT, CDR2 SNEGSKA (reference sequence). The CDR3 is made up of 15 amino acids. The CDR3 spells CSRESGTSWYNEQFF. The CDR3, as DNA: TGCAGCCGAGAATCCGGGACTAGCTGGTACAATGAGCAGTTCTTC.

This clonotype was observed a few times. CDR3 bases: TGTGCCAGTAGGGGACAGGCGGTCTTCACTAATGAAAAACTGTTTTTT. Amino acid sequence: CASRGQAVFTNEKLFF. The chain links TRBV19 to TRBJ1-4, with 8 positions matching TRBD1. Germline CDR1 and CDR2: LNHDA and SQIVND (reference sequence). Unmatched junction bases numbered 8, after V lost 6 bases and J lost 2 bases. The CDR3 covers 16 residues.

This clonotype was detected many times. This chain connects TRBV3-1 to TRBJ1-5; a possible D gene is TRBD1 (5 bases). The CDR3 is 15 residues long. Trimming cost V 1 base and J 2 bases, with 9 bases left between them. Germline V CDR1 and CDR2: LGHDT, YNNKEL (reference sequence). The CDR3 loop is CASSQGGGGNQPQHF. The CDR3 nucleotides read TGTGCCAGCAGCCAAGGTGGGGGTGGCAATCAGCCCCAGCATTTT. The variable domain in full, completed from reference TRBV3-1 and TRBJ1-5, reads DTAVSQTPKYLVTQMGNDKSIKCEQNLGHDTMYWYKQDSKKFLKIMFSYNNKELIINETVPNRFSPKSPDKAHLNLHINSLELGDSAVYFCASSQGGGGNQPQHFGDGTRLSIL.

This clonotype was counted between two and nine times. J is TRBJ2-7 and V is TRBV6-5, with 9 bases lining up with TRBD2. With V trimmed by 2 bases and J by 3 bases, 17 bases remained unmatched. Germline V gives CDR1 MNHEY, CDR2 SVGAGI. The length of the CDR3 is 19 residues. CDR3 protein: CASSYPLEVAGVLDYEQYF. CDR3 in DNA: TGTGCCAGCAGTTACCCCCTGGAGGTAGCGGGAGTCCTAGACTACGAGCAGTACTTC.

A few counts support this clonotype. CDR3 DNA: TGTGCCAGCAGTTTTCGTAGTTTTGGGGTTACCGAAAAACTGTTTTTT. Amino acid sequence: CASSFRSFGVTEKLFF. The rearrangement joins TRBV12-3 or TRBV12-4 to TRBJ1-4, with D unresolved. The V end was cut by 3 bases, the J end by 8 bases, with 19 bases between. This CDR3 comprises 16 residues.

The chain carries TRBV7-9 and TRBJ2-7; unclear D gene. Trimming cost V 5 bases and J 0 bases, with 11 bases left between them. The CDR3 loop spans 14 amino acids. In germline, CDR1 is SEHNR, CDR2 FQNEAQ (reference sequence). CDR3 amino acids: CASSLKDGSYEQYF. The DNA for the CDR3 is TGTGCCAGCAGCCTAAAGGACGGCTCCTACGAGCAGTACTTC.

This clonotype occurred many times. The chain links TRBV6-1 to TRBJ1-1; possibly TRBD1 for D (6 bases). This CDR3 contains 14 residues. Trimming took off 3 bases at V and 3 bases at J, with 11 bases between the two ends. Germline lookup yields CDR1 MNHNS and CDR2 SASEGT. DNA for the CDR3: TGTGCCAGCAGTGAGATGGACAGCGACACTGAAGCTTTCTTT. It is translated as CASSEMDSDTEAFF.